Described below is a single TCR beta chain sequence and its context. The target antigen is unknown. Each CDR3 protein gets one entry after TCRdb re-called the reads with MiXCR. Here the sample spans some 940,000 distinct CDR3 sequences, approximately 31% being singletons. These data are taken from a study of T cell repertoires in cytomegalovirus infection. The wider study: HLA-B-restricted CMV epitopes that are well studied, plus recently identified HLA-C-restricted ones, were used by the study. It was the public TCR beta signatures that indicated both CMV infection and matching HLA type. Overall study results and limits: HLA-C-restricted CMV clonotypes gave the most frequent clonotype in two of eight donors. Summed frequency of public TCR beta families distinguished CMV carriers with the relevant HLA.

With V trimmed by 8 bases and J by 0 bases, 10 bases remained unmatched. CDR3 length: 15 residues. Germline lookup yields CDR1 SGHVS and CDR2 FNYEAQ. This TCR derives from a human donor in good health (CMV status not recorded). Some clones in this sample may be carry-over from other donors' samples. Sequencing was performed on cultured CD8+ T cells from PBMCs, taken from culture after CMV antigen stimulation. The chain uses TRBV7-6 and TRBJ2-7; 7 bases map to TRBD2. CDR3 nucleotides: TGTGCCAGCGTCCCCGGGACTACTTTCTCCTACGAGCAGTACTTC. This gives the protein CASVPGTTFSYEQYF. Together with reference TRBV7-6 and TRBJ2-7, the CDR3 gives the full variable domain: GAGVSQSPRYKVTKRGQDVALRCDPISGHVSLYWYRQALGQGPEFLTYFNYEAQQDKSGLPNDRFSAERPEGSISTLTIQRTEQRDSAMYRCASVPGTTFSYEQYFGPGTRLTVT.